The clone carrying this TCR beta chain was picked up a small number of times. The antigen is undetermined. This specimen comes from a study of cytomegalovirus exposure and HLA in healthy donors. Whole-study results and caveats: Later analysis demonstrated an association between a missense DCLRE1C variant and TCR beta V- and J-gene trimming.

The PCR was carried out with 60 Vbeta primers and 13 Jbeta primers. Measured with immunoSEQ multiplex PCR; TCRdb has only the in-frame clones, and not every one. The profile shows about 150,000 clones, about 81% of them singletons. Looked up from germline, CDR1 is SNHLY and CDR2 is FYNNEI. V lost 3 bases to trimming and J lost 5 bases; unmatched junction nucleotides: 5. The CDR3 has 16 residues. V and J are TRBV2 and TRBJ1-4; 11 nucleotides line up with TRBD1. Sequencing was performed on PBMCs. The receptor was isolated from a woman in her forties or fifties in good health and CMV-seropositive. The DNA of the CDR3 is TGTGCCAGCAGTGATTATCGGACAGGGGGCAATGAAAAACTGTTTTTT. The encoded protein is CASSDYRTGGNEKLFF.